This TCR beta chain was retrieved from a study of cytotoxic CD8 clonotypes in ibrutinib-treated CLL. Germline assignment: CDR1 SGHRS and CDR2 YFSETQ. The CDR3 length is 14 residues. Losses at the gene ends were 4 bases for V and 4 bases for J; bases not matched to a gene: 3. The protocol was immunoSEQ multiplex PCR, while the TCRdb copy is restricted to in-frame clones and leaves out a portion. The sample gives over 140,000 clones, 80% of which show up once; approximately 7.6% is in the top ten. This rearrangement joins TRBV5-1 to TRBJ1-2, with TRBD1 matching over 11 bases. The clonotype was recovered from a human donor with chronic lymphocytic leukemia. The sample in question was PBMCs, obtained after 36 months of ibrutinib treatment. The CDR3 region has the DNA TGCGCCAGCAGCGGCGGGACAGGGGGCTATGGCTACACCTTC. Translated, it gives CASSGGTGGYGYTF.